The rows below give T cell receptor beta chains drawn from one sample of a study of T-cell reconstitution after alpha-beta-depleted transplantation in children. TCRdb called the PCR reads again in MiXCR, with one record for every CDR3 protein. This table holds roughly 250,000 distinct CDR3 sequences, 8.2% found once. Sequenced here: PBMCs, mostly from graft donor cells, sampled 180 days after TCRalphabeta/CD19-depleted stem cell transplant. All receptors come from a male patient between 10 and 17 years old who had a stem cell transplant for acute lymphoblastic leukemia, so the T cells may come from the graft donor. Both conserved end residues are part of each CDR3. A D gene is named only where the DNA matches it firmly.

d_call | v_call | cdr3_aa
TRBD1 | TRBV12-3/TRBV12-4 | CASSDRGRTDTQYF
- | TRBV12-3/TRBV12-4 | CASSLGRPAGQMNTEAFF
TRBD1 | TRBV20-1 | CSARDLGQGANTQYF
- | TRBV18 | CASSPDGYEQYF
TRBD2 | TRBV6-4 | CASSGLAGVGEQFF
- | TRBV12-3/TRBV12-4 | CASRPPGRPTDTQYF
- | TRBV29-1 | CSVESTVTDTQYF
TRBD1 | TRBV7-9 | CASSVDRAGNTIYF
TRBD1 | TRBV18 | CASSPTGQAYTEAFF
- | TRBV9 | CASSVRGTDTQYF
- | TRBV27 | CASSFDPTTNEKLFF
TRBD1 | TRBV7-6 | CASSPGVVNRGLGTQYF
- | TRBV27 | CASSPALGSYEQYF
- | TRBV4-1 | CASSPLGTSNEKLFF